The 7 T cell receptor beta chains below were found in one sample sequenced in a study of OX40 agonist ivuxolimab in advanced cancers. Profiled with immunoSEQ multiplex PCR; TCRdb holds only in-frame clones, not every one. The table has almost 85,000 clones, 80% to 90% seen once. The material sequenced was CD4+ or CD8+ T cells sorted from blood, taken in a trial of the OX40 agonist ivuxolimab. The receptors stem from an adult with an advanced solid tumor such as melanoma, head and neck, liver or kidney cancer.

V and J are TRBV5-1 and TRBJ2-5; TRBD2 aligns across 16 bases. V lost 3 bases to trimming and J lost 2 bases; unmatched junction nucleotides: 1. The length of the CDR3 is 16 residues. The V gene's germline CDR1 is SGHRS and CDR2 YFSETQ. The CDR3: CASSWGLAGGQETQYF. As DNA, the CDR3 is TGCGCCAGCAGCTGGGGACTAGCGGGGGGGCAAGAGACCCAGTACTTC.

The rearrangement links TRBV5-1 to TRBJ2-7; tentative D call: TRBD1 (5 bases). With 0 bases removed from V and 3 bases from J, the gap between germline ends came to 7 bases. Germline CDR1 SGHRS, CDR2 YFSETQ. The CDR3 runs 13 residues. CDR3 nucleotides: TGCGCCAGCAGCTTGGCCAGGGACTACGAGCAGTACTTC. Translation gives CASSLARDYEQYF.

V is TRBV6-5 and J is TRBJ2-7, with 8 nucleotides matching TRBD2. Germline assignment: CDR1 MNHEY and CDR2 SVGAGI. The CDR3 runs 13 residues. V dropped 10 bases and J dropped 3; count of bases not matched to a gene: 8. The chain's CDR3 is CAIRGSGGYEQYF. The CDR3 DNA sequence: TGTGCCATCCGGGGCAGCGGGGGCTACGAGCAGTACTTC.

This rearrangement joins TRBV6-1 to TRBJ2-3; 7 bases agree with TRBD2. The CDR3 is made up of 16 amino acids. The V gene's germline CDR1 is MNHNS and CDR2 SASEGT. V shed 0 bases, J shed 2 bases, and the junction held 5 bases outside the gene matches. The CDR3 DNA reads TGTGCCAGCAGTGAAGCGTCGGGACTATACACAGATACGCAGTATTTT. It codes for CASSEASGLYTDTQYF.

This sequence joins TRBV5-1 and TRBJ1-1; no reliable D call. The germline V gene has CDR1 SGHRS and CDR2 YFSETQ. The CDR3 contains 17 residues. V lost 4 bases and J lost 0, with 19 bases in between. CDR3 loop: CASSRTWGGGMNTEAFF. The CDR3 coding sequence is TGCGCCAGCAGCCGTACGTGGGGTGGTGGGATGAACACTGAAGCTTTCTTT. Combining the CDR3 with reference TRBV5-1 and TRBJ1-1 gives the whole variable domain KAGVTQTPRYLIKTRGQQVTLSCSPISGHRSVSWYQQTPGQGLQFLFEYFSETQRNKGNFPGRFSGRQFSNSRSEMNVSTLELGDSALYLCASSRTWGGGMNTEAFFGQGTRLTVV.

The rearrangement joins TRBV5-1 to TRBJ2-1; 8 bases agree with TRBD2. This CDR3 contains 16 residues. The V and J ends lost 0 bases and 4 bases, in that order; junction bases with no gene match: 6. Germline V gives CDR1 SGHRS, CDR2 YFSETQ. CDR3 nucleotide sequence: TGCGCCAGCAGCTTGGAGTTAGCGGGGCCTTACAATGAGCAGTTCTTC. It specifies CASSLELAGPYNEQFF.

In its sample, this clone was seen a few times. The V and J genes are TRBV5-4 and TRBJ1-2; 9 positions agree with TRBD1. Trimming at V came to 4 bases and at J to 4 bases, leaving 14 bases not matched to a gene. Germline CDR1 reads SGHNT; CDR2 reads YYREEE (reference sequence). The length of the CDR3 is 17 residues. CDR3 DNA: TGTGCCAGCAGCCCTCCGGGACAGGGTGTGGGTAGCTATGGCTACACCTTC. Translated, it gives CASSPPGQGVGSYGYTF.